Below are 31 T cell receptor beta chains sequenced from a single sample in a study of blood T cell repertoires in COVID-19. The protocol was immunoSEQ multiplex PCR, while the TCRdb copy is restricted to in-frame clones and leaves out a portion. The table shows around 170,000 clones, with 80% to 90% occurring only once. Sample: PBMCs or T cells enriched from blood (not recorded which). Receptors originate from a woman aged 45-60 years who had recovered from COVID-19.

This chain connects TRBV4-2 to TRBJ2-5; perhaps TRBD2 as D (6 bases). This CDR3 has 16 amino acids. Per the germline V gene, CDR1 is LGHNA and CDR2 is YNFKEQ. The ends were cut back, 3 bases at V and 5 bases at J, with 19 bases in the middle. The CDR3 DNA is TGTGCCAGCAGCCAGACCAGTGATCATGGGGGGGAGACCCAGTACTTC. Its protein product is CASSQTSDHGGETQYF.

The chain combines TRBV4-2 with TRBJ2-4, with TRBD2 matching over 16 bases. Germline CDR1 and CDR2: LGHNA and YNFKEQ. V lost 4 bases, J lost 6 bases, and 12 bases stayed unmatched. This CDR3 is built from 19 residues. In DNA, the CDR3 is TGTGCCAGCAGCCCGGAACCGGGACTAGCGGGAGGGCCGGGAAACATTCAGTACTTC. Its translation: CASSPEPGLAGGPGNIQYF.

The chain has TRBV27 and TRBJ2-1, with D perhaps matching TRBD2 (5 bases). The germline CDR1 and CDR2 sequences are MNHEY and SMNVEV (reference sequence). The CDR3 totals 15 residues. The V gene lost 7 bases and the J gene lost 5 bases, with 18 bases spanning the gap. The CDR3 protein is CASTQLENRHNEQFF. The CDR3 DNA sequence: TGTGCCAGCACCCAACTAGAGAACCGCCACAATGAGCAGTTCTTC.

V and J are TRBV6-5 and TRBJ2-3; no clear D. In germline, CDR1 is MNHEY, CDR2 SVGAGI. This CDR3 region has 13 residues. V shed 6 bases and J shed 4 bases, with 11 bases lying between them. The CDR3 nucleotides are TGTGCCAGCAGGAGCTCTAACGCAGATACGCAGTATTTT. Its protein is CASRSSNADTQYF.

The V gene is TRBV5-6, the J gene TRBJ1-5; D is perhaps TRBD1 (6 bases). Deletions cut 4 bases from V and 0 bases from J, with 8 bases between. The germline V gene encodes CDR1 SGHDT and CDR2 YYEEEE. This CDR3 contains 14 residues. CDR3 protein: CASSRTASNQPQHF. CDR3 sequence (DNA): TGTGCCAGCAGCCGGACAGCTAGCAATCAGCCCCAGCATTTT.

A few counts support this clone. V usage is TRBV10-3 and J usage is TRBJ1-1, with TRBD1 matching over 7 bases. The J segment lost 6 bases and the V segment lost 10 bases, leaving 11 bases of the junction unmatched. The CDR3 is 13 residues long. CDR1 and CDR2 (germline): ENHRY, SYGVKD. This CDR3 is CATRGDRISEAFF. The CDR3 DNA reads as TGTGCCACGCGCGGGGACAGAATATCTGAAGCTTTCTTT.

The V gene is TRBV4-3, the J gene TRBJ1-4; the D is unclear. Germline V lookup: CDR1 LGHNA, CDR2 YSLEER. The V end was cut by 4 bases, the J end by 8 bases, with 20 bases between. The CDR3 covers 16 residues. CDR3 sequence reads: CASSPTAGRGREKLFF. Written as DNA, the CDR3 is TGCGCCAGCAGCCCAACCGCCGGACGGGGTAGAGAAAAACTGTTTTTT.

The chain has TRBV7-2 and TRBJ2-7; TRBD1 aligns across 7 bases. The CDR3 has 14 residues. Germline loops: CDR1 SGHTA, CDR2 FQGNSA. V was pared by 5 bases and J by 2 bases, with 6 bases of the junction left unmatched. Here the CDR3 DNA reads TGTGCCAGCAGCACCCGACAGGGTACCTACGAGCAGTACTTC. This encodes CASSTRQGTYEQYF.

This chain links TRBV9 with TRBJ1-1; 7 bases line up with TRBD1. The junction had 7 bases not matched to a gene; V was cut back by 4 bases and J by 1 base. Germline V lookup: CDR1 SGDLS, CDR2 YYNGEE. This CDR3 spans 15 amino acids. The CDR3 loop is CASSPGGQANTEAFF. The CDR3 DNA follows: TGTGCCAGCAGCCCAGGGGGGCAGGCGAACACTGAAGCTTTCTTT.

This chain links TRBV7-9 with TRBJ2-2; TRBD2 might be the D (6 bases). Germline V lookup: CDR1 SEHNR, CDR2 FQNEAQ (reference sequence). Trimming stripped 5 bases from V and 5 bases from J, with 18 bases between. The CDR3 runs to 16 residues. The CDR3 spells CASSPQRSAGTGELFF. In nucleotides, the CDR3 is TGTGCCAGCAGCCCCCAACGGTCGGCGGGGACCGGGGAGCTGTTTTTT.

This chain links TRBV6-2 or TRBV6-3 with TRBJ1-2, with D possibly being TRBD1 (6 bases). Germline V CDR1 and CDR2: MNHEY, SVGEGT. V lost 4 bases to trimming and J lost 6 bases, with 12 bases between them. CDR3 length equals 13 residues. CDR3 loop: CASSLQGLDGYTF. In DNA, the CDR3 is TGTGCCAGCAGTTTACAGGGTTTGGATGGCTACACCTTC.

The chain's CDR3 is CASSPADRVPNSGANVLTF. The CDR3, as DNA: TGCGCCAGCAGCCCTGCAGACAGGGTCCCAAACTCTGGGGCCAACGTCCTGACTTTC. The V gene is TRBV4-1, the J gene TRBJ2-6, with 7 bases fitting TRBD1. This CDR3 is 19 amino acids long. Trimming at V came to 4 bases and at J to 0 bases, leaving 12 bases not matched to a gene. Germline CDR1 is MGHRA and CDR2 is YSYEKL.

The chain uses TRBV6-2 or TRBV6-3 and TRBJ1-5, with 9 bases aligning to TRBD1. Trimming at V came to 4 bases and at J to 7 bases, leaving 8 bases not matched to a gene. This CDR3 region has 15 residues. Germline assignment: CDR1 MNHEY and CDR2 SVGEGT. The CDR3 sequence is CASSFLRDREQPQHF. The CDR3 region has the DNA TGTGCCAGCAGTTTTCTCCGGGACAGGGAGCAGCCCCAGCATTTT.

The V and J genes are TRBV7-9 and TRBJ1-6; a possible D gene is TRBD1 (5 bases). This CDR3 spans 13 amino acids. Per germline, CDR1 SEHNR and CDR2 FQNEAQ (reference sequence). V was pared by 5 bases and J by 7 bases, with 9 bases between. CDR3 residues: CASSKDRNSPLHF. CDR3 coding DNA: TGTGCCAGCAGCAAAGACAGAAATTCACCCCTCCACTTT.

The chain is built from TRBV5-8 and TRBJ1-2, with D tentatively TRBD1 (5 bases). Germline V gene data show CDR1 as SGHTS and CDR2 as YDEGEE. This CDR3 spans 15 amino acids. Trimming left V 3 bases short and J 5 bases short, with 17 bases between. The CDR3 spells CASSWERQTPYGYTF. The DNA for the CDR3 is TGTGCCAGCAGCTGGGAACGACAGACGCCTTATGGCTACACCTTC.

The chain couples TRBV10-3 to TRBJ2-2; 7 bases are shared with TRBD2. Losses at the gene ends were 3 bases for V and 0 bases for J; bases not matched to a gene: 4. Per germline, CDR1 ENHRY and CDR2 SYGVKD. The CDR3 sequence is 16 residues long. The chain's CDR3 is CAISELGGANTGELFF. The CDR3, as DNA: TGTGCCATCAGTGAATTGGGGGGGGCGAACACCGGGGAGCTGTTTTTT.

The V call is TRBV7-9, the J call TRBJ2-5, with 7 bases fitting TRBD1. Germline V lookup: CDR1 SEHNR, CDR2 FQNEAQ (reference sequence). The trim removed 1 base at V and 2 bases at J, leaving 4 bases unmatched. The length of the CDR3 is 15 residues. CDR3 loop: CASSLVTGLQETQYF. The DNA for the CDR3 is TGTGCCAGCAGCTTAGTGACAGGGTTACAAGAGACCCAGTACTTC.

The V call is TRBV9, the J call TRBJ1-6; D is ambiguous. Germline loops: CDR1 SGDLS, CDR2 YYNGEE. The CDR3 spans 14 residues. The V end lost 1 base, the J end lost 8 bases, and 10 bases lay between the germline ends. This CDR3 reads CASSVLHGDSPLHF. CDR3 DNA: TGTGCCAGCAGCGTACTTCACGGGGATTCACCCCTCCACTTT.

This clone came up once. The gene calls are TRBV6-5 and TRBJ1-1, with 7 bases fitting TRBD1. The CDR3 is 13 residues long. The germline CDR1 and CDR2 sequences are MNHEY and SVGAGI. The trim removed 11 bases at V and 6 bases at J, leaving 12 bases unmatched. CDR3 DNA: TGTGCCGGATTAAGACAGGGCGCCTCTGAAGCTTTCTTT. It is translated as CAGLRQGASEAFF.

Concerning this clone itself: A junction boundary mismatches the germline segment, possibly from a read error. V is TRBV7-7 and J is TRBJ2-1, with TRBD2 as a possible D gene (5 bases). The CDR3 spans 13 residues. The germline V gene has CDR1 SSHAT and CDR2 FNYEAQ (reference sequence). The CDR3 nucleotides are TGTGCTAGCAGCCATACTACTAGTCGCGAGCAGTTCTTC. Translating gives CASSHTTSREQFF. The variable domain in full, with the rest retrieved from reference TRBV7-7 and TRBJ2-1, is GAGVSQSPRYKVTKRGQDVTLRCDPISSHATLYWYQQALGQGPEFLTYFNYEAQPDKSGLPSDRFSAERPEGSISTLTIQRTEQRDSAMYRCASSHTTSREQFFGPGTRLTVL.

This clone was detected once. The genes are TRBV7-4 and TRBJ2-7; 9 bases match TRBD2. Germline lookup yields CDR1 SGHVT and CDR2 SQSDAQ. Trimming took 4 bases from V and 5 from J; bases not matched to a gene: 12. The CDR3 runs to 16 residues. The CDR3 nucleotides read TGTGCCAGCAGCTCGAGGGCTAGCGGGATGGTCGACGAGCAGTACTTC. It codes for CASSSRASGMVDEQYF.

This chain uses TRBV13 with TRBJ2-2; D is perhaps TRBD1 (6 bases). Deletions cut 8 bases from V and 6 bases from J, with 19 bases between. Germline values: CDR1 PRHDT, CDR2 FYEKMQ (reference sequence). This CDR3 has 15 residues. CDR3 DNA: TGTGCCAGCTCCTCCCGGGACACCCTTTCCGGGGAGCTGTTTTTT. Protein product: CASSSRDTLSGELFF.

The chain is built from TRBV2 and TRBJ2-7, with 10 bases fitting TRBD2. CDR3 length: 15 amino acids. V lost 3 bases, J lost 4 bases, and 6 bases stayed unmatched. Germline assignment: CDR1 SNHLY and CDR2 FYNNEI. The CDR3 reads CASSEESGRAYEQYF. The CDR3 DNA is TGTGCCAGCAGTGAGGAGAGCGGGAGGGCTTACGAGCAGTACTTC.

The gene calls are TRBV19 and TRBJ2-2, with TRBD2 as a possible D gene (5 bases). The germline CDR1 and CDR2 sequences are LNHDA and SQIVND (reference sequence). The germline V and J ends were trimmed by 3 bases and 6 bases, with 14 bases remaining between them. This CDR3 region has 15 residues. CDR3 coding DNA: TGTGCCAGTAGTATCCAGGCGTTCGGGGCCGGGGAGCTGTTTTTT. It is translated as CASSIQAFGAGELFF.

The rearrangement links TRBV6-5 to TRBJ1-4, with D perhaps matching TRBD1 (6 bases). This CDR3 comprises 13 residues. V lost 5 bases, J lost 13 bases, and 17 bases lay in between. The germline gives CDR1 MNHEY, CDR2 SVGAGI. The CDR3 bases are TGTGCCAGCAGTACCACAGGGTCGCGGACACTGTTTTTT. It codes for CASSTTGSRTLFF.

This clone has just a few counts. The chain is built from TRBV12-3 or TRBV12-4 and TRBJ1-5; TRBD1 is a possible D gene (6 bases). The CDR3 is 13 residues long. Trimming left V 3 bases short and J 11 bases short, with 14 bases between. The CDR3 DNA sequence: TGTGCCAGCAGTTTGGGGGCGGTTAGGGCCCAGCATTTT. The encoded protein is CASSLGAVRAQHF.

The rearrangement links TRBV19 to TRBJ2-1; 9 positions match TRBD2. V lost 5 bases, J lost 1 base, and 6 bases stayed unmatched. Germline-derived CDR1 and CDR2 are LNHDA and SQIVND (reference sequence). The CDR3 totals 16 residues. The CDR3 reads CASSGVAGVSYNEQFF. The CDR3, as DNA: TGTGCCAGTAGTGGGGTAGCGGGGGTATCCTACAATGAGCAGTTCTTC.

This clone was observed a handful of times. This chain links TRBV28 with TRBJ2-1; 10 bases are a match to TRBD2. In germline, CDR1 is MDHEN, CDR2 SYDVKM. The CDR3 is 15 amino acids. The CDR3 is CACRASGSQGNEQFF. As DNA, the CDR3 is TGTGCATGTCGGGCTAGCGGGAGCCAGGGAAATGAGCAGTTCTTC.

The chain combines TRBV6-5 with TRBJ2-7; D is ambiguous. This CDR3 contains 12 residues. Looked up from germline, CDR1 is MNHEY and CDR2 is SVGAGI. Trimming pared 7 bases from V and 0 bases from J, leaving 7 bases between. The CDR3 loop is CASTGNSYEQYF. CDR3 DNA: TGTGCCAGCACTGGCAACTCCTACGAGCAGTACTTC.

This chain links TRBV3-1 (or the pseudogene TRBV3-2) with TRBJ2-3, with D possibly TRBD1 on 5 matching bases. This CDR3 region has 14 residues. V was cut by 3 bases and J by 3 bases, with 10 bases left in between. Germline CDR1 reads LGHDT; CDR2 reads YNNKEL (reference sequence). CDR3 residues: CASSQWGSTDTQYF. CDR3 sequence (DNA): TGTGCCAGCAGCCAGTGGGGCTCAACAGATACGCAGTATTTT.

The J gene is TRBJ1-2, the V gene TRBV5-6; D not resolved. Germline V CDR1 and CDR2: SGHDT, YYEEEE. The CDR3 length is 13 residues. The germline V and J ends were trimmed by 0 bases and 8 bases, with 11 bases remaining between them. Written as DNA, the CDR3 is TGTGCCAGCAGCTTGGTACAGTCCGAGGGCTACACCTTC. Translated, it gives CASSLVQSEGYTF.